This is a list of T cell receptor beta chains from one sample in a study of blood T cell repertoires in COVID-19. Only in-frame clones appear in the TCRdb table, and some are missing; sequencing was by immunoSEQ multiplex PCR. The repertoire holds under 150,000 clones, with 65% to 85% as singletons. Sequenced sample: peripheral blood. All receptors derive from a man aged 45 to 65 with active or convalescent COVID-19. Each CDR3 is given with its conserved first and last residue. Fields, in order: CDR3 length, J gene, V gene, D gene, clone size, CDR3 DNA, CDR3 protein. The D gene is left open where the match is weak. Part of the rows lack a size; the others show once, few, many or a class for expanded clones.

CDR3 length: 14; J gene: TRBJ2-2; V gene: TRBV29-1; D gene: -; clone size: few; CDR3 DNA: TGCAGCGGCCAACAGGCGGCGAACACCGGGGAGCTGTTTTTT; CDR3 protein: CSGQQAANTGELFF
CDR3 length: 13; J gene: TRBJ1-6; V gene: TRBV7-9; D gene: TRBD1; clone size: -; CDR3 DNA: TGTGCCAGCAGCTTACAGGGGGATTCACCCCTCCACTTT; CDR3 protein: CASSLQGDSPLHF
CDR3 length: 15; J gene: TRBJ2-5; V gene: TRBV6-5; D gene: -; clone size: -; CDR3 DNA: TGTGCCAGCAGTCACGTCGACAGGACGCAAGAGACCCAGTACTTC; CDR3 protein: CASSHVDRTQETQYF
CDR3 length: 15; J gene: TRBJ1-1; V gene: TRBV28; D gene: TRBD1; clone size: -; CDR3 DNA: TGTGCCAGCAGTTTAGACAGGGGGCTAAGGACTGAAGCTTTCTTT; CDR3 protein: CASSLDRGLRTEAFF
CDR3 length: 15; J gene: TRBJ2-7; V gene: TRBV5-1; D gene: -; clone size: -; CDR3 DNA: TGCGCCAGCAGCCTTCACAGGGCCCCCCTCTACGAGCAGTACTTC; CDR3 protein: CASSLHRAPLYEQYF
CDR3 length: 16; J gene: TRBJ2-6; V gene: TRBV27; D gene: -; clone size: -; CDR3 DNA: TGTGCCAGCAGTTTACTACAGAGCTCTGGGGCCAACGTCCTGACTTTC; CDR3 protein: CASSLLQSSGANVLTF
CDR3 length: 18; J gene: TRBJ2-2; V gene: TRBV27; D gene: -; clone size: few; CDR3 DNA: TGTGCCAGCAGTTTACGGGGGAACTACGTACCTACTACCGGGGAGCTGTTTTTT; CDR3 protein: CASSLRGNYVPTTGELFF
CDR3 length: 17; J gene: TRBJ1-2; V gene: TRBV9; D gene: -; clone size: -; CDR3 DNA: TGTGCCAGCAGCCCCACTCACTCGCGAGGATCTAACTATGGCTACACCTTC; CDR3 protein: CASSPTHSRGSNYGYTF
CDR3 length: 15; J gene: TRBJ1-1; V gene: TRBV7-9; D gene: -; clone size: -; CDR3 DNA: TGTGCCAGCAGCTTAGTGCGGGGGGCGTACACTGAAGCTTTCTTT; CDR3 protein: CASSLVRGAYTEAFF
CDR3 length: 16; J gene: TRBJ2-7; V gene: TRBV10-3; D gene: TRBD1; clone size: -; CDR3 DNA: TGTGCCATCAGCGAACCGGGACAGGGAGAAGGCTACGAGCAGTACTTC; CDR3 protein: CAISEPGQGEGYEQYF